This entry lists 15 T cell receptor beta chains sequenced from one sample in a study of blood T cell repertoires in COVID-19. Profiled with immunoSEQ multiplex PCR; TCRdb holds only in-frame clones, not every one. The table shows more than 300,000 clones, with around 89% occurring only once. The sequenced material came from PBMCs or T cells enriched from blood (not recorded which). The receptors shown here come from a woman in her late teens or twenties who had recovered from COVID-19.

The V call is TRBV27, the J call TRBJ1-5, with D unresolved. This CDR3 is built from 13 residues. Germline V lookup: CDR1 MNHEY, CDR2 SMNVEV (reference sequence). V gave up 1 base and J gave up 4 bases, with 5 bases separating them. The CDR3 sequence is CASSLWSNQPQHF. CDR3 nucleotides: TGTGCCAGCAGTTTATGGAGTAATCAGCCCCAGCATTTT.

The V call is TRBV3-1 (or the pseudogene TRBV3-2), the J call TRBJ2-1; maybe TRBD2 (5 bases). This CDR3 contains 17 residues. Trimming removed 0 bases at V and 3 bases at J, with 15 bases between. Germline CDR1 reads LGHDT; CDR2 reads YNNKEL (reference sequence). CDR3 coding DNA: TGTGCCAGCAGCCAAGATCGGGTGGACTTCGACTACAATGAGCAGTTCTTC. Amino acid sequence: CASSQDRVDFDYNEQFF.

The chain uses TRBV6-5 and TRBJ2-7; TRBD1 aligns across 7 bases. The J segment lost 4 bases and the V segment lost 2 bases, leaving 2 bases of the junction unmatched. The CDR3 consists of 13 residues. Germline V gene lookup returns CDR1 MNHEY and CDR2 SVGAGI. This CDR3 reads CASSYARGYEQYF. The CDR3 nucleotides are TGTGCCAGCAGTTACGCCAGGGGGTACGAGCAGTACTTC.

The CDR3 sequence: CASSLHYEQYF. CDR3 sequence (DNA): TGTGCCAGCAGCTTACATTACGAGCAGTACTTC. The chain joins TRBV7-9 to TRBJ2-7; D is undetermined. The germline CDR1 and CDR2 sequences are SEHNR and FQNEAQ (reference sequence). Trimming shortened V by 2 bases and J by 4 bases, and 3 bases separated the two germline ends. There are 11 residues in the CDR3.

DNA of the CDR3: TGTGCCAGCAGCTGGAGGACAGGGACAGATACGCAGTATTTT. Translated: CASSWRTGTDTQYF. The chain joins TRBV28 to TRBJ2-3, with 8 bases matching TRBD1. Trimming removed 6 bases from V and 3 bases from J; junction bases left unmatched: 5. Germline V gene data show CDR1 as MDHEN and CDR2 as SYDVKM. This CDR3 has 14 amino acids.

V usage is TRBV3-1 (or the pseudogene TRBV3-2) and J usage is TRBJ1-6, with 10 bases fitting TRBD1. The J segment lost 7 bases and the V segment lost 2 bases, leaving 5 bases of the junction unmatched. CDR1 LGHDT and CDR2 YNNKEL come from the germline V gene (reference sequence). This CDR3 is 16 amino acids long. The CDR3 loop reads CASSQMGQGMNSPLHF. CDR3 DNA sequence: TGTGCCAGCAGCCAAATGGGACAGGGGATGAATTCACCCCTCCACTTT.

For the CDR3, the DNA is TGTGCCACCAGCGGAGCTTGGGCCCTCAATGAGCAGTTCTTC. Translation gives CATSGAWALNEQFF. V is TRBV15 and J is TRBJ2-1; D gene ambiguous. Per germline, CDR1 LNHNV and CDR2 YYDKDF (reference sequence). This CDR3 is 14 amino acids long. Trimming left V 5 bases short and J 6 bases short, with 14 bases between.

This chain links TRBV5-1 with TRBJ2-5; D is unresolved. CDR1 is SGHRS, CDR2 YFSETQ, per germline. The CDR3 is 12 residues long. Trimming stripped 2 bases from V and 5 bases from J, with 7 bases between. CDR3 bases: TGCGCCAGCAGCTTCGAGTATGAGACCCAGTACTTC. Its translation: CASSFEYETQYF.

The chain uses TRBV6-4 and TRBJ1-6; 9 bases map to TRBD1. V was pared by 4 bases and J by 9 bases, with 4 bases of the junction left unmatched. The germline V gene encodes CDR1 MRHNA and CDR2 SNTAGT. The CDR3 runs 14 residues. The CDR3 sequence: CASSAETGGSPLHF. The CDR3 DNA reads as TGTGCCAGCAGTGCAGAGACAGGGGGTTCACCCCTCCACTTT.

This chain links TRBV14 with TRBJ1-3, with 9 nucleotides matching TRBD1. Losses at the gene ends were 7 bases for V and 4 bases for J; bases not matched to a gene: 5. Germline CDR1 SGHDN, CDR2 FVKESK. This CDR3 has 14 amino acids. The CDR3 loop reads CASTRTGVGNTIYF. As DNA, the CDR3 is TGTGCCAGCACCCGGACAGGGGTCGGAAACACCATATATTTT. Variable domain in full (rest from reference TRBV14 and TRBJ1-3): EAGVTQFPSHSVIEKGQTVTLRCDPISGHDNLYWYRRVMGKEIKFLLHFVKESKQDESGMPNNRFLAERTGGTYSTLKVQPAELEDSGVYFCASTRTGVGNTIYFGEGSWLTVV.

The CDR3 nucleotides read TGTGCCAGCAGTGAAAGAAGGGGGCAAGAGACCCAGTACTTC. Amino acids: CASSERRGQETQYF. The J gene is TRBJ2-5, the V gene TRBV2, with TRBD1 as a possible D gene (6 bases). Between the trimmed V and J ends, which lost 2 bases and 2 bases, there was a span of 9 bases. In germline, CDR1 is SNHLY, CDR2 FYNNEI. The CDR3 totals 14 residues.

This chain joins TRBV11-2 and TRBJ1-2; TRBD1 is a possible D gene (5 bases). Germline V gene lookup returns CDR1 SGHAT and CDR2 FQNNGV. V lost 1 base and J lost 5, with 17 bases in between. CDR3 size: 16 residues. This CDR3 reads CASSLAGGVLGYGYTF. As DNA, the CDR3 is TGTGCCAGCAGCTTAGCCGGGGGGGTGCTGGGGTATGGCTACACCTTC. Filled out from reference TRBV11-2 and TRBJ1-2, the complete variable domain reads EAGVAQSPRYKIIEKRQSVAFWCNPISGHATLYWYQQILGQGPKLLIQFQNNGVVDDSQLPKDRFSAERLKGVDSTLKIQPAKLEDSAVYLCASSLAGGVLGYGYTFGSGTRLTVV.

The V and J genes are TRBV5-1 and TRBJ2-7; 8 bases map to TRBD1. Germline V gene sequence: CDR1 SGHRS, CDR2 YFSETQ. This CDR3 is built from 14 residues. V shed 4 bases and J 5 bases; nucleotides not matched to a gene: 8. The CDR3 sequence is CASSPDRGRNEQYF. The CDR3 region has the DNA TGCGCCAGCAGCCCTGACAGGGGCCGCAACGAGCAGTACTTC.

The V call is TRBV27, the J call TRBJ2-2; D ambiguous. The CDR3 has 14 residues. The V end was cut by 0 bases, the J end by 7 bases, with 9 bases between. CDR1 is MNHEY and CDR2 is SMNVEV in the germline V gene (reference sequence). The DNA of the CDR3 is TGTGCCAGCAGTTTATCGGCGCGCGGCGGGGAGCTGTTTTTT. Protein product: CASSLSARGGELFF.

The rearrangement links TRBV4-2 to TRBJ2-7; perhaps TRBD2 as D (7 bases). The CDR3 has 15 residues. Germline V gives CDR1 LGHNA, CDR2 YNFKEQ. The ends were cut back, 0 bases at V and 4 bases at J, with 13 bases in the middle. The CDR3 region is CASSQDWGGIYEQYF. The CDR3 DNA reads as TGTGCCAGCAGCCAAGACTGGGGGGGCATTTACGAGCAGTACTTC.